Listed below are T cell receptor beta chains from one sample, sequenced in a study of patients and donors after allogeneic stem cell transplantation. TCRdb reprocessed the RT-PCR reads with MiXCR, giving one entry per CDR3 protein. Here the sample spans 70,000 or so distinct CDR3 sequences, about 30% being singletons. The sequencing input was blood, either unsorted or a sorted T cell fraction (not recorded which). These receptors all stem from a human donor who was either an allogeneic HSCT recipient or a stem cell or donor lymphocyte infusion donor (not recorded which). It is not recorded whose cells these are; they may come from a transplant donor. The CDR3 runs from the conserved cysteine through the conserved F or W. The D gene is left open where the match is weak. Size values are once, few and many counts, or a class for expanded clones, and some rows have none.

clone size	D gene	V gene	J gene	CDR3 protein	CDR3 DNA
.	.	TRBV12-3/TRBV12-4	TRBJ1-4	CASSLEHSGGKLFF	TGTGCCAGCAGTTTAGAACACAGTGGCGGAAAACTGTTTTTT
few	.	TRBV12-3/TRBV12-4	TRBJ1-4	CASTTQGTVDEKLFF	TGTGCCAGCACCACGCAGGGCACAGTCGATGAAAAACTGTTTTTT
.	TRBD1	TRBV2	TRBJ2-7	CASNGQGKVSEQYF	TGTGCCAGCAATGGACAGGGAAAAGTTAGCGAGCAGTACTTC
few	.	TRBV19	TRBJ1-2	CASSIGLNYTF	TGTGCCAGTAGTATTGGACTCAACTACACCTTC
.	.	TRBV20-1	TRBJ1-1	CSARGEGGRNTEAFF	TGCAGTGCTAGAGGCGAGGGGGGCCGGAACACTGAAGCTTTCTTT
.	TRBD2	TRBV6-5	TRBJ2-7	CASSQRGGEQYF	TGTGCCAGCTCTCAGCGGGGTGGAGAGCAGTACTTC
once	.	TRBV11-2	TRBJ2-1	CASSPPGRHYNEQFF	TGTGCCAGCAGCCCTCCCGGGCGGCACTACAATGAGCAGTTCTTC
few	TRBD1	TRBV20-1	TRBJ2-2	CSAVDRVSGELFF	TGCAGTGCGGTCGACAGGGTGTCCGGGGAGCTGTTTTTT
few	TRBD1	TRBV7-6	TRBJ2-3	CASSLGTGWQLTQYF	TGTGCCAGCAGCTTAGGGACAGGGTGGCAATTGACGCAGTATTTT
once	TRBD2	TRBV24-1	TRBJ2-1	CATSDAQGTRAYNEQFF	TGTGCCACCAGTGATGCCCAAGGGACTAGAGCCTACAATGAGCAGTTCTTC
many	.	TRBV6-5	TRBJ1-1	CASSYGGNTEAFF	TGTGCCAGCAGTTACGGGGGGAACACTGAAGCTTTCTTT
once	.	TRBV5-1	TRBJ1-3	CVSSLEGGVNTIYF	TGCGTCAGCAGCTTGGAAGGGGGAGTAAACACCATATATTTT
.	.	TRBV28	TRBJ1-4	CASSLPSLGRLNEKLFF	TGTGCCAGCAGTTTACCCTCCTTGGGACGGCTTAATGAAAAACTGTTTTTT
.	.	TRBV24-1	TRBJ1-5	CATSDPGDSNQPQHF	TGTGCCACCAGTGACCCTGGAGATAGCAATCAGCCCCAGCATTTT
few	.	TRBV7-6	TRBJ1-1	CASSLGGTPREAFF	TGTGCCAGCAGCTTAGGAGGGACACCCCGTGAAGCTTTCTTT
.	.	TRBV7-2	TRBJ1-1	CASTTRNTEAFF	TGTGCCAGCACCACACGAAACACTGAAGCTTTCTTT
.	.	TRBV20-1	TRBJ2-2	CSARVALSTGELFF	TGCAGTGCTAGGGTGGCATTAAGCACCGGGGAGCTGTTTTTT
.	.	TRBV7-2	TRBJ1-2	CASSLESYGYTF	TGTGCCAGCAGCTTAGAGAGCTATGGCTACACCTTC
.	.	TRBV9	TRBJ1-1	CASSAMNTEAFF	TGTGCCAGCAGCGCAATGAACACTGAAGCTTTCTTT
few	.	TRBV6-2/TRBV6-3	TRBJ2-3	CASSSSQSTDTQYF	TGTGCCAGCAGTTCTAGCCAAAGCACAGATACGCAGTATTTT
few	.	TRBV5-1	TRBJ1-1	CASSLAEAFGTEAFF	TGCGCCAGCAGCTTGGCCGAGGCATTCGGCACTGAAGCTTTCTTT
.	.	TRBV12-3/TRBV12-4	TRBJ2-1	CASSFQGEDEQFF	TGTGCCAGCAGTTTCCAGGGGGAGGATGAGCAGTTCTTC
few	TRBD1	TRBV4-1	TRBJ1-2	CASSRRDRGPSFSGYTF	TGCGCCAGCAGCCGCCGGGACAGGGGGCCCAGCTTCAGTGGCTACACCTTC
few	.	TRBV4-2	TRBJ1-5	CASSQDSQPQHF	TGTGCCAGCAGCCAAGATTCTCAGCCCCAGCATTTT
few	TRBD1	TRBV4-1	TRBJ2-5	CASSHLDRGQETQYF	TGCGCCAGCAGCCATCTAGACAGGGGGCAAGAGACCCAGTACTTC